One sample yielded the 14 T cell receptor beta chains listed below, sequenced in a study of pediatric ulcerative colitis. The assay was immunoSEQ multiplex PCR, and TCRdb's table has in-frame clones only and misses some. The table records about 36,000 clones, more than 70% of them present only once. Rectal tissue came from one to two pinch biopsies taken at colonoscopy. The sequencing sample was made of gut tissue. The receptor source for this set is a boy between 10 and 17 years old with moderate ulcerative colitis.

The rearrangement uses TRBV7-8 and TRBJ1-5; 7 bases fit TRBD1. This CDR3 has 15 amino acids. Germline V gives CDR1 SGHVS, CDR2 FQNEAQ. J gave up 2 bases and V 5 bases, and 6 bases lay outside the gene matches. For the CDR3, the DNA is TGTGCCAGCAGCCAGGGACAGACAGGCAATCAGCCCCAGCATTTT. Encoded protein: CASSQGQTGNQPQHF. Variable domain in full (rest from reference TRBV7-8 and TRBJ1-5): GAGVSQSPRYKVAKRGQDVALRCDPISGHVSLFWYQQALGQGPEFLTYFQNEAQLDKSGLPSDRFFAERPEGSVSTLKIQRTQQEDSAVYLCASSQGQTGNQPQHFGDGTRLSIL.

V gene TRBV13 combines with J gene TRBJ1-2; 9 bases align to TRBD1. V lost 0 bases to trimming and J lost 3 bases; unmatched junction nucleotides: 2. There are 15 residues in the CDR3. Germline V lookup: CDR1 PRHDT, CDR2 FYEKMQ (reference sequence). CDR3 bases: TGTGCCAGCAGCTTAGGCTGGACAGGGGACTATGGCTACACCTTC. Protein: CASSLGWTGDYGYTF.

V is TRBV11-2 and J is TRBJ2-2; 9 positions match TRBD1. The germline CDR1 and CDR2 sequences are SGHAT and FQNNGV. V gave up 5 bases and J gave up 8 bases; unmatched junction bases: 9. The CDR3 sequence is 15 residues long. CDR3 protein: CASSRTGGLSGELFF. The CDR3 DNA sequence: TGTGCCAGCAGCCGAACAGGGGGCTTGTCTGGGGAGCTGTTTTTT.

The chain joins TRBV7-9 to TRBJ1-2, with TRBD1 matching 9 bases. The germline gives CDR1 SEHNR, CDR2 FQNEAQ (reference sequence). The CDR3 runs to 18 residues. V lost 5 bases to trimming and J lost 4 bases; unmatched junction nucleotides: 17. DNA of the CDR3: TGTGCCAGCAGCGCTTCGAACCCCGGGACAGGGATAGGCTATGGCTACACCTTC. Its protein product is CASSASNPGTGIGYGYTF. Full variable domain (outside the CDR3, taken from reference TRBV7-9 and TRBJ1-2): DTGVSQNPRHKITKRGQNVTFRCDPISEHNRLYWYRQTLGQGPEFLTYFQNEAQLEKSRLLSDRFSAERPKGSFSTLEIQRTEQGDSAMYLCASSASNPGTGIGYGYTFGSGTRLTVV.

CDR3 sequence: CASSSPGLAGGFTQYF. CDR3 DNA sequence: TGTGCCAGCAGTTCCCCCGGACTAGCGGGGGGGTTTACGCAGTATTTT. This sequence joins TRBV27 and TRBJ2-3, with 15 bases aligning to TRBD2. Germline V gene sequence: CDR1 MNHEY, CDR2 SMNVEV (reference sequence). J was trimmed by 8 bases and V by 4 bases; bases with no gene match: 7. The length of the CDR3 is 16 residues.

The genes are TRBV7-2 and TRBJ1-1; D uncertain. The CDR3 sequence is 13 residues long. The ends were cut back, 2 bases at V and 2 bases at J, with 6 bases in the middle. Germline V gene lookup returns CDR1 SGHTA and CDR2 FQGNSA. CDR3 amino acids: CASSLFGNTEAFF. The CDR3 nucleotides read TGTGCCAGCAGCTTATTTGGTAACACTGAAGCTTTCTTT.

This sequence joins TRBV28 and TRBJ1-5; no clear D. The V and J ends lost 3 bases and 5 bases respectively, with 8 bases between them. The CDR3 loop spans 13 amino acids. Germline assignment: CDR1 MDHEN and CDR2 SYDVKM. The DNA for the CDR3 is TGTGCCAGCAGTTTGGACGACCATCAGCCCCAGCATTTT. Translating it yields CASSLDDHQPQHF.

This chain connects TRBV5-5 to TRBJ2-2, with 8 bases identical to TRBD1. This CDR3 has 16 residues. Germline CDR1 SGHKS, CDR2 YYEKEE (reference sequence). V dropped 4 bases and J dropped 4; count of bases not matched to a gene: 9. This CDR3 reads CASSPRQGRTTGELFF. CDR3 DNA: TGTGCCAGCAGCCCACGACAGGGGAGGACCACCGGGGAGCTGTTTTTT.

This chain connects TRBV7-2 to TRBJ2-7; 9 bases align to TRBD2. The CDR3 totals 17 residues. After removal of 0 bases from V and 2 bases from J, the junction contained 8 bases not matched to a gene. The germline CDR1 and CDR2 sequences are SGHTA and FQGNSA. CDR3: CASSLATPASGAYEQYF. The CDR3 nucleotides read TGTGCCAGCAGCTTAGCGACGCCGGCTAGCGGGGCCTACGAGCAGTACTTC.

By share of the sample, this clone is medium-sized (0.01 to 0.1%). The rearrangement uses TRBV7-7 and TRBJ2-3, with D possibly TRBD2 on 5 matching bases. The germline V gene has CDR1 SSHAT and CDR2 FNYEAQ (reference sequence). This CDR3 is 14 amino acids long. V was shortened by 5 bases and J by 0 bases, with 9 bases between the two germline ends. The CDR3 DNA reads as TGTGCCAGCAGCCCCAGCGGAAGCACAGATACGCAGTATTTT. It encodes CASSPSGSTDTQYF.

As for this clone: The sample contains more than one DNA sequence encoding this CDR3. The chain couples TRBV30 to TRBJ2-3, with 7 bases fitting TRBD2. Trimming removed 0 bases from V and 2 bases from J; junction bases left unmatched: 5. Germline lookup yields CDR1 GTSNPN and CDR2 SVGIG (reference sequence). This CDR3 is 15 amino acids long. CDR3 region: CAWSVVRGVTDTQYF. The CDR3 region has the DNA TGTGCCTGGAGTGTAGTACGGGGGGTCACAGATACGCAGTATTTT.

The gene calls are TRBV18 and TRBJ1-1; D is undetermined. The germline gives CDR1 KGHSH, CDR2 LQKENI. The CDR3 totals 14 residues. Trimming left V 2 bases short and J 4 bases short, with 11 bases between. The CDR3, as DNA: TGTGCCAGCTCACCAACACAGCGGGGCACTGAAGCTTTCTTT. Translated: CASSPTQRGTEAFF.

The rearrangement uses TRBV6-5 and TRBJ2-3; the match to TRBD2 covers 9 bases. The length of the CDR3 is 14 residues. CDR1 is MNHEY and CDR2 is SVGAGI in the germline V gene. J gave up 3 bases and V 7 bases, and 5 bases lay outside the gene matches. The CDR3 bases are TGTGCCAGCAAGGGACTAGCTCCTACAGATACGCAGTATTTT. Amino acid sequence: CASKGLAPTDTQYF.

This clone has just one count. V is TRBV28 and J is TRBJ1-2; tentative D call: TRBD1 (6 bases). Per germline, CDR1 MDHEN and CDR2 SYDVKM. The CDR3 consists of 17 residues. Deletions cut 6 bases from V and 0 bases from J, with 20 bases between. Written as DNA, the CDR3 is TGTGCCAGCAGCAGAATACCCGACAGGCCGACTAACTATGGCTACACCTTC. It encodes CASSRIPDRPTNYGYTF.